A selection of T cell receptor beta chains follows, all from one sample in a study of PD-L1 blockade in urothelial cancer. The repertoire was sequenced with immunoSEQ multiplex PCR; TCRdb's copy has only in-frame clones and lacks some. The sample records around 120,000 clones, around 89% being singletons. Sample: PBMCs, taken around atezolizumab (anti-PD-L1) treatment. These receptors all come from a man aged 60 to 69 with urothelial cancer. CDR3s leave out the opening cysteine and the closing phenylalanine or tryptophan. Not every row has a clone size; where given, it reads once, few, many or a size class.

abundance	v_gene	j_gene	CDR3aa
NA	TRBV28	TRBJ1-5	ASTLFAQPQH
NA	TRBV7-3	TRBJ2-3	ASRKSQDSTDTQY
NA	TRBV7-6	TRBJ2-1	ASSPLNPRVWDSYNEQF
NA	TRBV5-5	TRBJ1-4	ASTGQGSFGEKLF
NA	TRBV11-2	TRBJ2-7	ASSVTGGWEQY
NA	TRBV27	TRBJ1-2	ASRAPDRDNYGYT
NA	TRBV10-3	TRBJ2-1	AISEEGVLGEQF
NA	TRBV5-1	TRBJ2-1	ASSSGAGGPANEQF
NA	TRBV4-2	TRBJ2-4	ASSQDRVGAKNIQY
NA	TRBV18	TRBJ2-7	ASSPQQGHDEQY
NA	TRBV29-1	TRBJ2-3	SVRLTDTQY
NA	TRBV19	TRBJ2-5	ASSVGSTQETQY
NA	TRBV19	TRBJ1-5	ASSIVGGQPQH
NA	TRBV11-3	TRBJ1-2	ASSLDGAPGYGYT
once	TRBV5-5	TRBJ2-7	ASSYTGGGSYEQY
NA	TRBV14	TRBJ1-5	ASSQAGQGFTRVRPNQPQH
NA	TRBV2	TRBJ2-1	ASRNSGAYNEQF
NA	TRBV29-1	TRBJ2-2	SAGTDMNTGELF
NA	TRBV5-3	TRBJ2-5	ARSGKGLAGVQETQY
NA	TRBV5-1	TRBJ1-1	ASSGVSGGTEAF
NA	TRBV4-2	TRBJ1-5	ASSQDGRGGGVGQPQH
few	TRBV5-1	TRBJ2-5	ASSPGTYPSETQY
NA	TRBV11-2	TRBJ2-1	ASSILGQTEF
NA	TRBV27	TRBJ1-5	ASSVQGGHQPQH
NA	TRBV9	TRBJ2-3	ASSVGGAQTQY
NA	TRBV6-5	TRBJ2-7	ASRRGQALSYEQY
NA	TRBV9	TRBJ2-1	ASSALLAGGLNEQF